This T cell receptor beta chain was found in a study of CD8+ T cells in alopecia areata. In this sample, this clone turned up a few times. What it recognizes is unknown. PBMC-derived CD4+ and CD8+ T cells were sorted. The CDR3 totals 16 residues. V lost 2 bases, J lost 2 bases, and 13 bases lay in between. The V gene's germline CDR1 is MDHEN and CDR2 SYDVKM. Sequencing templates came from extracted RNA that was reverse transcribed into cDNA. Assay used: immunoSEQ multiplex PCR; TCRdb lists only in-frame clones, some missing. The profile shows 130,000 to 150,000 clones, less than 75% of them singletons. The study, taken as a whole, reports: Clonality exceeded that of normal scalp in lesional scalp, most notably in alopecia totalis/universalis. Patients shared TCRs less clearly than mice did, possibly for HLA-related reasons. Scalp sequencing also captures normal skin's resident alphabeta T cells.

This sequence was found in a human donor in good health. Specimen: CD8+ T cells sorted from blood. The gene calls are TRBV28 and TRBJ2-1; no reliable D call. The CDR3 loop reads CASSLRRLGPYNEQFF. The CDR3 DNA sequence: TGTGCCAGCAGTTTACGCCGTTTAGGTCCCTACAATGAGCAGTTCTTC.